A single sample is the source of the 28 T cell receptor beta chains below, sequenced in a study of regulatory T cells in long-lasting Graves disease. Sample time point: newly diagnosed GD, antithyroid drugs for less than 3 months. PBMC-derived RNA was used for the TCR library. To make TCR beta libraries, researchers used iRepertoire HTBI primers and Arm-PCR of CDR3 regions. TCRdb independently ran MiXCR on the multiplex PCR reads; one entry per CDR3 protein. The sample holds about 560,000 distinct CDR3 sequences, about 16% seen once. The data were also submitted as part of a second study, on T cells in Graves' hyperthyroidism and ophthalmopathy.

This sample comprised peripheral blood mononuclear cells (PBMCs), obtained at new diagnosis, from a patient treated with antithyroid drugs. The receptor source for this set is a young man with Graves disease.

This clonotype was found many times. The chain links TRBV4-1 to TRBJ2-5; the match to TRBD2 covers 12 bases. Germline trimming cut 4 bases from V and 2 bases from J; bases unmatched to any gene: 14. Germline V gene data show CDR1 as MGHRA and CDR2 as YSYEKL. The CDR3 consists of 19 residues. The DNA of the CDR3 is TGCGCCAGCAGCCGGCTCCCCCCCCGGCTAGCGGGAGGGCAAGAGACCCAGTACTTC. Its translation: CASSRLPPRLAGGQETQYF.

A note on this clonotype: As the CDR3 is not closed by the conserved phenylalanine or tryptophan, this likely results from a read error. V and J are TRBV13 and TRBJ2-3; 9 bases map to TRBD2. Germline trimming cut 5 bases from V and 4 bases from J; bases unmatched to any gene: 4. This CDR3 contains 14 residues. The germline CDR1 and CDR2 sequences are PRHDT and FYEKMQ (reference sequence). The CDR3 sequence is CASSLSGSADTQYS. The CDR3 coding sequence is TGTGCCAGCAGCCTTAGCGGGAGTGCAGATACGCAGTATTCT.

The rearrangement joins TRBV27 to TRBJ2-2, with 7 positions matching TRBD1. This CDR3 has 15 residues. Germline V gene lookup returns CDR1 MNHEY and CDR2 SMNVEV (reference sequence). The V gene end was trimmed by 3 bases and the J gene end by 6 bases; junction bases not matched to a gene: 7. The CDR3 spells CASSLRGTGAGELFF. CDR3 sequence (DNA): TGTGCCAGCAGTTTGAGGGGAACAGGGGCCGGGGAGCTGTTTTTT.

At least ten counts were recorded for this clonotype. The V gene is TRBV20-1, the J gene TRBJ1-5; TRBD1 matches at 8 bases. The CDR3 has 14 residues. Trimming cost V 3 bases and J 8 bases; bases outside gene matches: 9. Germline loops: CDR1 DFQATT, CDR2 SNEGSKA (reference sequence). Written as DNA, the CDR3 is TGCAGTGCTAGGAAGACAGGGGCCCGAGAGCCCCAGCATTTT. Translated, it gives CSARKTGAREPQHF.

Ten or more counts support this clonotype. This sequence joins TRBV3-1 and TRBJ2-5, with TRBD2 matching over 9 bases. V was pared by 3 bases and J by 3 bases, with 5 bases of the junction left unmatched. This CDR3 region has 15 residues. Per germline, CDR1 LGHDT and CDR2 YNNKEL (reference sequence). CDR3 in DNA: TGTGCCAGCAGCCAGAGGGTAGCGGGGGAAGAGACCCAGTACTTC. Translated, it gives CASSQRVAGEETQYF.

Many counts were recorded for this clonotype. The V gene is TRBV3-1, the J gene TRBJ1-1, with D possibly TRBD1 on 6 matching bases. Trimming removed 5 bases from V and 10 bases from J, with 14 bases in between. This CDR3 contains 12 residues. The V gene's germline CDR1 is LGHDT and CDR2 YNNKEL (reference sequence). The CDR3 loop is CASSAWGARAFF. The CDR3 coding sequence is TGTGCCAGCAGCGCTTGGGGGGCGAGAGCTTTCTTT.

Many counts were recorded for this clonotype. The gene calls are TRBV10-3 and TRBJ2-1, with D tentatively TRBD1 (5 bases). CDR3 length equals 13 residues. Trimming removed 5 bases at V and 5 bases at J, with 10 bases between. Germline-derived CDR1 and CDR2 are ENHRY and SYGVKD. The CDR3, as DNA: TGTGCCATCAGTCGAGACAGTGACAATGAGCAGTTCTTC. Translating gives CAISRDSDNEQFF.

Concerning this clonotype itself: No DNA is shown, since the ends of the CDR3 on it are uncertain; the CDR3 is the one TCRdb lists. The gene calls are TRBV9 and TRBJ1-5; TRBD1, as called in the table, went unchecked against the DNA. The CDR3 is 21 residues long, counting both termini. The V gene's germline CDR1 is SGDLS and CDR2 YYNGEE. The CDR3 region is CASSFYICSAIQGVNNQPQHF.

In its sample, this clonotype was seen a few times. The chain uses TRBV10-2 and TRBJ2-3; 13 nucleotides match TRBD2. Trimming cost V 8 bases and J 8 bases; bases outside gene matches: 7. The CDR3 spans 14 residues. Germline loops: CDR1 WSHSY, CDR2 SAAADI. This CDR3 is CASGLAGEVGTQYF. CDR3 sequence (DNA): TGCGCCAGCGGACTAGCGGGAGAAGTTGGTACGCAGTATTTT.

This clonotype was observed a handful of times. The rearrangement uses TRBV7-9 and TRBJ1-6; TRBD1 matches 8 bases. The V and J ends lost 5 bases and 10 bases, in that order; junction bases with no gene match: 7. CDR3 length: 14 residues. Germline values: CDR1 SEHNR, CDR2 FQNEAQ (reference sequence). CDR3 nucleotides: TGTGCCAGCAGCGCGACAGGGGCTGCATCACCCCTCCACTTT. It is translated as CASSATGAASPLHF. Looking up the rest from reference TRBV7-9 and TRBJ1-6 gives the full variable domain: DTGVSQNPRHKITKRGQNVTFRCDPISEHNRLYWYRQTLGQGPEFLTYFQNEAQLEKSRLLSDRFSAERPKGSFSTLEIQRTEQGDSAMYLCASSATGAASPLHFGNGTRLTVT.

The V call is TRBV27, the J call TRBJ2-1; no clear D. CDR3 size: 16 residues. Trimming took off 2 bases at V and 2 bases at J, with 13 bases between the two ends. From germline, CDR1 is MNHEY and CDR2 SMNVEV (reference sequence). CDR3 region: CASSLLPPPTYNEQFF. For the CDR3, the DNA is TGTGCCAGCAGTTTACTTCCCCCACCAACCTACAATGAGCAGTTCTTC.

This clonotype was counted between two and nine times. The rearrangement links TRBV6-2 or TRBV6-3 to TRBJ2-2; 10 nucleotides align to TRBD2. Germline values: CDR1 MNHEY, CDR2 SVGEGT. The CDR3 sequence is 15 residues long. V lost 6 bases to trimming and J lost 3 bases; unmatched junction nucleotides: 4. DNA of the CDR3: TGTGCCAGCAGGGAAAGCGGGAGGGACACCGGGGAGCTGTTTTTT. Encoded protein: CASRESGRDTGELFF.

The rearrangement links TRBV10-2 to TRBJ2-2; the D is unclear. The V and J ends lost 1 base and 1 base respectively, with 4 bases between them. The CDR3 contains 14 residues. Germline V gene lookup returns CDR1 WSHSY and CDR2 SAAADI. This CDR3 is CASSEYENTGELFF. The CDR3 coding sequence is TGCGCCAGCAGTGAGTACGAGAACACCGGGGAGCTGTTTTTT.

Remarks on this clonotype: This may stem from a read error, because a much larger clone lies one nucleotide away. The J gene is TRBJ1-2, the V gene TRBV12-3 or TRBV12-4; no definite D call. The CDR3 is made up of 12 amino acids. The CDR3 region is CASSLRIRGYIF. DNA of the CDR3: TGTGCCAGCAGTTTAAGAATACGTGGCTACATCTTC.

The sample holds many counts of this clonotype. The V and J genes are TRBV28 and TRBJ2-5; 8 bases are a match to TRBD2. J lost 5 bases, V lost 6 bases, and 8 bases had no gene match. This CDR3 comprises 14 residues. CDR1 MDHEN and CDR2 SYDVKM come from the germline V gene. The CDR3 spells CASSLTGGLETQYF. CDR3 nucleotide sequence: TGTGCCAGCAGCTTAACGGGAGGGCTTGAGACCCAGTACTTC.

This clonotype was recorded at least ten times. J is TRBJ2-1 and V is TRBV7-9, with D unresolved. CDR3 length: 12 amino acids. Germline values: CDR1 SEHNR, CDR2 FQNEAQ (reference sequence). V lost 8 bases to trimming and J lost 4 bases, with 9 bases between them. CDR3 sequence (DNA): TGTGCCAGCCAAGTCGAATACAATGAGCAGTTCTTC. This encodes CASQVEYNEQFF.

This clonotype has ten or more counts. This sequence joins TRBV11-2 and TRBJ2-5; the D is unclear. Deletions cut 8 bases from V and 1 base from J, with 11 bases between. CDR1 SGHAT and CDR2 FQNNGV come from the germline V gene. The CDR3 spans 13 residues. The CDR3 nucleotides read TGTGCCAGCTCCGCTGGCAGCCAAGAGACCCAGTACTTC. Its translation is CASSAGSQETQYF.

J is TRBJ2-2 and V is TRBV27; 9 bases map to TRBD1. Looked up from germline, CDR1 is MNHEY and CDR2 is SMNVEV (reference sequence). The CDR3 runs 16 residues. V lost 3 bases to trimming and J lost 5 bases; unmatched junction nucleotides: 7. CDR3: CASSFPTGGRTGELFF. Here the CDR3 DNA reads TGTGCCAGCAGTTTTCCAACAGGGGGCCGAACCGGGGAGCTGTTTTTT.

The genes are TRBV14 and TRBJ2-3; the match to TRBD2 covers 8 bases. J was trimmed by 4 bases and V by 5 bases; bases with no gene match: 8. CDR1 SGHDN and CDR2 FVKESK come from the germline V gene. This CDR3 is built from 15 residues. The CDR3 reads CASSLGLVSADTQYF. CDR3 nucleotide sequence: TGTGCCAGCAGCTTGGGACTAGTCTCCGCAGATACGCAGTATTTT.

This clonotype was observed at least ten times. The chain uses TRBV7-9 and TRBJ2-5; 11 nucleotides line up with TRBD2. Germline CDR1 SEHNR, CDR2 FQNEAQ (reference sequence). This CDR3 contains 16 residues. Trimming at V came to 3 bases and at J to 4 bases, leaving 7 bases not matched to a gene. CDR3 sequence reads: CASSLGTSGSAETQYF. DNA of the CDR3: TGTGCCAGCAGCTTGGGCACTAGCGGGAGTGCAGAGACCCAGTACTTC.

This clonotype was observed many times. V and J are TRBV7-9 and TRBJ2-7; D is possibly TRBD1 (6 bases). This CDR3 comprises 13 residues. Trimming removed 8 bases from V and 4 bases from J, with 15 bases in between. CDR1 is SEHNR and CDR2 is FQNEAQ in the germline V gene (reference sequence). CDR3 DNA: TGTGCCAGCTCCGGGACAAACACTTACGAGCAGTACTTC. It yields the protein CASSGTNTYEQYF.

The chain combines TRBV11-2 with TRBJ2-3, with D uncertain. Trimming cost V 2 bases and J 2 bases, with 8 bases left between them. The CDR3 runs to 14 residues. Germline lookup yields CDR1 SGHAT and CDR2 FQNNGV. CDR3 protein: CASSLRHTTDTQYF. For the CDR3, the DNA is TGTGCCAGCAGCTTAAGGCACACCACAGATACGCAGTATTTT.

In this sample, this clonotype turned up a few times. The chain has TRBV4-1 and TRBJ1-6; no definite D call. This CDR3 is built from 16 residues. V was cut by 1 base and J by 3 bases, with 10 bases left in between. In germline, CDR1 is MGHRA, CDR2 YSYEKL. CDR3 amino acids: CASSQVPRFYNSPLHF. DNA of the CDR3: TGCGCCAGCAGCCAAGTCCCACGCTTCTATAATTCACCCCTCCACTTT.

This clonotype occurred a few times. The V gene is TRBV7-6, the J gene TRBJ1-1; the D gene is possibly TRBD1 (5 bases). From germline, CDR1 is SGHVS and CDR2 FNYEAQ. V was clipped by 8 bases and J by 1 base, with 11 bases between them. This CDR3 is built from 13 residues. The CDR3 is CASAGDRNTEAFF. In nucleotides, the CDR3 is TGTGCCAGCGCCGGAGACAGGAACACTGAAGCTTTCTTT.

This clonotype was found a few times. The chain links TRBV7-9 to TRBJ2-7; no clear D gene. This CDR3 region has 12 residues. CDR1 is SEHNR and CDR2 is FQNEAQ in the germline V gene (reference sequence). The V end was cut by 2 bases, the J end by 7 bases, with 9 bases between. CDR3: CASSLIITEQYF. The DNA of the CDR3 is TGTGCCAGCAGCTTAATCATAACAGAGCAGTACTTC.

This clonotype was seen repeatedly, ten times or more. The chain links TRBV6-9 to TRBJ1-2, with D perhaps TRBD1 (5 bases). Trimming removed 3 bases at V and 4 bases at J, with 12 bases between. The CDR3 runs to 14 residues. The V gene's germline CDR1 is MNHGY and CDR2 SVAAGI. The CDR3 reads CASSYSQGFYGYTF. The CDR3 DNA reads as TGTGCCAGCAGTTACTCTCAGGGTTTCTATGGCTACACCTTC.

About this clonotype: The CDR3 does not close with the conserved phenylalanine or tryptophan, likely indicating a read error. This chain links TRBV19 with TRBJ1-1; 7 bases fit TRBD1. With 4 bases clipped from V and 0 bases from J, the junction kept 8 bases outside the gene matches. CDR3 length: 16 residues. Germline V gives CDR1 LNHDA, CDR2 SQIVND (reference sequence). This CDR3 reads CASSTYSRGVNTEAFL. The CDR3 DNA sequence: TGTGCCAGTAGTACGTACTCCAGGGGGGTGAACACTGAAGCTTTCCTT.

This clonotype was seen repeatedly, ten times or more. This chain connects TRBV7-8 to TRBJ2-3; 7 positions agree with TRBD2. The CDR3 totals 16 residues. In germline, CDR1 is SGHVS, CDR2 FQNEAQ. Unmatched junction bases numbered 16, after V lost 5 bases and J lost 8 bases. CDR3 residues: CASSPHRIPGEGTQYF. The CDR3, as DNA: TGTGCCAGCAGCCCCCATCGGATTCCGGGGGAGGGTACGCAGTATTTT.